This TCR beta chain was identified in a study of blood T cell repertoires in COVID-19. Study details: Samples representing acute and convalescent COVID-19 were sourced from the United States, Italy and Spain. PBMCs, B-cell-depleted T cells, or T cells were the source of the cDNA or gDNA that made up the material.

The V and J ends lost 8 bases and 3 bases, in that order; junction bases with no gene match: 1. This CDR3 comprises 12 residues. Germline V lookup: CDR1 KGHSH, CDR2 LQKENI. Study processing details: Amplification of reference gene primers was used by the study to estimate nucleated cell counts. TCRdb keeps only in-frame clones here, not all; method: immunoSEQ multiplex PCR. From that table come the V and J calls and clone size; the DNA was used to work out D and trimming. The sample yields some 220,000 clones, roughly 80% seen once. The sequence was obtained from a woman in her 30s who had recovered from COVID-19. Sequencing input: peripheral blood. The V call is TRBV18, the J call TRBJ2-7; 10 bases align to TRBD1. Here the CDR3 reads CASGQGDYEQYF. CDR3 coding DNA: TGTGCCAGCGGACAGGGGGACTACGAGCAGTACTTC.